This record looks at one T cell receptor (beta chain) sequence and its context. Its target is not known. The CDR3 consists of 18 residues. V lost 1 base to trimming and J lost 3 bases; unmatched junction nucleotides: 6. This cohort consisted of healthy bone marrow donors. PCR involved 60 Vbeta and 13 Jbeta primers. Original analysis: Approximately 12 million of some 80 million unique TCR beta chains were shared, per a later count. The assay was immunoSEQ multiplex PCR, and TCRdb's table has in-frame clones only and misses some. V and J calls and clone size come straight from that table; D and trimming were deduced from the DNA. The sample lists 150,000 to 200,000 clones; around 78% were seen once. These data come from a study of cytomegalovirus exposure and HLA in healthy donors. Study-level points and caveats: Sequencing depth roughly uniform across donors was assumed in presence/absence analyses. When a later analysis compared HLA-associated TCR beta chains with equally common others, the HLA-associated chains turned out to be more clonally expanded and to have lower generation probabilities.

This clonotype originated in a man aged 30 to 39 in good health and CMV-seronegative. The gene calls are TRBV5-3 and TRBJ2-3; 15 bases fit TRBD2. TRBV5-3 is known as an ORF, though its function is uncertain. Sequencing was carried out using PBMCs. The chain's CDR3 is CARSLRGTSGRLTDTQYF. Here the CDR3 DNA reads TGTGCCAGAAGCTTGCGGGGGACTAGCGGGAGGTTGACAGATACGCAGTATTTT.